Below, 27 T cell receptor beta chains from the same sample are listed, as sequenced in a study of cytomegalovirus exposure and HLA in healthy donors. Only in-frame clones appear in the TCRdb table, and some are missing; sequencing was by immunoSEQ multiplex PCR. The table lists 70,000 to 90,000 clones, approximately 86% of them singletons. Source material: PBMCs. The receptors stem from a young man in good health and CMV-seronegative.

The V call is TRBV7-9, the J call TRBJ2-1, with D possibly TRBD2 on 6 matching bases. The CDR3 totals 16 residues. V dropped 6 bases and J dropped 12 bases, with 27 bases sitting between them. Germline CDR1 SEHNR, CDR2 FQNEAQ (reference sequence). The CDR3 spells CASSPRRGSPKNWQFF. CDR3 sequence (DNA): TGTGCCAGCAGTCCTAGGCGGGGATCCCCAAAAAATTGGCAGTTCTTC.

V gene TRBV6-6 combines with J gene TRBJ1-1; no clear D. Deletions cut 10 bases from V and 4 bases from J, with 25 bases between. Germline V gives CDR1 MNHNY, CDR2 SVGAGI (reference sequence). This CDR3 has 16 residues. The CDR3 region is CATRRQVGEMGTEAFF. The CDR3 DNA sequence: TGTGCCACCCGAAGGCAGGTCGGGGAAATGGGCACTGAAGCTTTCTTT.

The V call is TRBV19, the J call TRBJ2-1; TRBD2 matches at 10 bases. The V gene end was trimmed by 7 bases and the J gene end by 8 bases; junction bases not matched to a gene: 14. Germline V lookup: CDR1 LNHDA, CDR2 SQIVND (reference sequence). CDR3 length: 16 amino acids. The DNA for the CDR3 is TGTGCCAGTACTCCATTCCCGGCTAGCGGGAGCTATGAGCAGTTCTTC. Its protein product is CASTPFPASGSYEQFF.

This rearrangement joins TRBV4-1 to TRBJ2-2; unclear D gene. V lost 0 bases, J lost 6 bases, and 14 bases lay in between. The CDR3 covers 16 residues. Germline values: CDR1 MGHRA, CDR2 YSYEKL. The CDR3 reads CASSQDRLVSSGELFF. Written as DNA, the CDR3 is TGCGCCAGCAGCCAAGATCGGCTAGTTTCATCCGGGGAGCTGTTTTTT.

The genes are TRBV6-5 and TRBJ1-1; TRBD1 is a possible D gene (5 bases). V gave up 4 bases and J gave up 11 bases, with 11 bases separating them. The CDR3 is made up of 11 amino acids. Germline V CDR1 and CDR2: MNHEY, SVGAGI. This CDR3 is CASSFGGRAFF. The DNA for the CDR3 is TGTGCCAGCAGTTTTGGGGGGAGGGCTTTCTTT.

The chain links TRBV28 to TRBJ1-6; TRBD1 aligns across 8 bases. From germline, CDR1 is MDHEN and CDR2 SYDVKM. The V and J ends lost 3 bases and 13 bases, in that order; junction bases with no gene match: 8. This CDR3 region has 14 residues. The CDR3 spells CASSLGRGDRPLHF. For the CDR3, the DNA is TGTGCCAGCAGTTTGGGGCGAGGGGACAGGCCCCTCCACTTT.

CDR3 DNA: TGTGCCAGCAGCGGGACAGTAACATACGAGCAGTACTTC. Translated: CASSGTVTYEQYF. The J gene is TRBJ2-7, the V gene TRBV5-5; the match to TRBD1 covers 7 bases. V was pared by 4 bases and J by 4 bases, with 5 bases of the junction left unmatched. CDR1 and CDR2 (germline): SGHKS, YYEKEE (reference sequence). There are 13 residues in the CDR3.

The V and J genes are TRBV7-3 and TRBJ2-1, with D possibly TRBD2 on 5 matching bases. Germline V gene sequence: CDR1 SGHTA, CDR2 FQGTGA. The CDR3 has 15 amino acids. The V end was cut by 5 bases, the J end by 6 bases, with 17 bases between. The CDR3 loop reads CASSPSSASTNEQFF. DNA for the CDR3: TGTGCCAGCAGCCCCTCGTCCGCTAGCACCAATGAGCAGTTCTTC. Drawing the rest from reference TRBV7-3 and TRBJ2-1, the complete variable domain is GAGVSQTPSNKVTEKGKYVELRCDPISGHTALYWYRQSLGQGPEFLIYFQGTGAADDSGLPNDRFFAVRPEGSVSTLKIQRTERGDSAVYLCASSPSSASTNEQFFGPGTRLTVL.

V and J are TRBV4-1 and TRBJ1-4; possibly TRBD1 for D (5 bases). V lost 0 bases and J lost 8, with 16 bases in between. The CDR3 spans 16 residues. The germline V gene has CDR1 MGHRA and CDR2 YSYEKL. The DNA of the CDR3 is TGCGCCAGCAGCCAAGATCCTGGCAGGGCTTACGAAAAACTGTTTTTT. Translation gives CASSQDPGRAYEKLFF.

This chain connects TRBV7-8 to TRBJ2-7; 7 positions match TRBD1. V shed 2 bases, J shed 4 bases, and the junction held 8 bases outside the gene matches. In germline, CDR1 is SGHVS, CDR2 FQNEAQ. The CDR3 is 15 residues long. CDR3 bases: TGTGCCAGCAGCTTATTCCCAAGGGGGCAATACGAGCAGTACTTC. Amino acid sequence: CASSLFPRGQYEQYF.

A note on this clone: This CDR3 is also generated by other DNA sequences in the sample. The rearrangement links TRBV18 to TRBJ1-1; D perhaps matches TRBD1 (5 bases). Germline V CDR1 and CDR2: KGHSH, LQKENI. The length of the CDR3 is 14 residues. V lost 3 bases and J lost 0, with 8 bases in between. The CDR3 is CASSPGGLNTEAFF. In DNA form, the CDR3 reads TGTGCCAGCTCACCGGGGGGACTGAACACTGAAGCTTTCTTT.

The genes are TRBV9 and TRBJ2-1; possibly TRBD1 for D (6 bases). This CDR3 contains 13 residues. V was clipped by 0 bases and J by 15 bases, with 16 bases between them. The germline gives CDR1 SGDLS, CDR2 YYNGEE. The CDR3 sequence is CASSVVQEGDLFF. The CDR3 nucleotides are TGTGCCAGCAGCGTAGTACAAGAGGGGGATCTGTTCTTC.

The J gene is TRBJ2-7, the V gene TRBV2; 14 bases fit TRBD2. Germline V CDR1 and CDR2: SNHLY, FYNNEI. The J segment lost 6 bases and the V segment lost 4 bases, leaving 8 bases of the junction unmatched. The CDR3 totals 16 residues. The CDR3 sequence: CASSAHPGLAGGEQYF. The CDR3 bases are TGTGCCAGCAGTGCGCATCCAGGACTAGCGGGGGGCGAGCAGTACTTC. The whole variable domain, remainder taken from reference TRBV2 and TRBJ2-7, is EPEVTQTPSHQVTQMGQEVILRCVPISNHLYFYWYRQILGQKVEFLVSFYNNEISEKSEIFDDQFSVERPDGSNFTLKIRSTKLEDSAMYFCASSAHPGLAGGEQYFGPGTRLTVT.

The chain links TRBV2 to TRBJ1-1, with D possibly TRBD1 on 5 matching bases. There are 14 residues in the CDR3. CDR1 SNHLY and CDR2 FYNNEI come from the germline V gene. Trimming removed 0 bases at V and 4 bases at J, with 9 bases between. The CDR3, as DNA: TGTGCCAGCAGTGAAGCAGGGGAGGTCACTGAAGCTTTCTTT. Translating gives CASSEAGEVTEAFF.

The chain couples TRBV4-2 to TRBJ2-3; 9 bases agree with TRBD2. Trimming took 6 bases from V and 5 from J; bases not matched to a gene: 15. The CDR3 runs to 17 residues. Germline values: CDR1 LGHNA, CDR2 YNFKEQ. CDR3 nucleotide sequence: TGTGCCAGCAGATTAGGAGGTGTAGGCGGGGGGGGAGATACGCAGTATTTT. Translating it yields CASRLGGVGGGGDTQYF.

The V call is TRBV18, the J call TRBJ1-1; 7 bases agree with TRBD1. This CDR3 has 16 residues. CDR1 is KGHSH, CDR2 LQKENI, per germline. V shed 3 bases, J shed 4 bases, and the junction held 11 bases outside the gene matches. The CDR3 sequence is CASSPAAGGWGTEAFF. The CDR3 DNA reads as TGTGCCAGCTCACCGGCTGCAGGGGGTTGGGGCACTGAAGCTTTCTTT.

J is TRBJ2-2 and V is TRBV7-2; D is perhaps TRBD1 (6 bases). The V gene lost 4 bases and the J gene lost 3 bases, with 9 bases spanning the gap. CDR1 and CDR2 (germline): SGHTA, FQGNSA. This CDR3 is 14 amino acids long. The DNA of the CDR3 is TGTGCCAGCAGCTCCGGACAGTACACCGGGGAGCTGTTTTTT. Its protein is CASSSGQYTGELFF.

J is TRBJ1-5 and V is TRBV7-2, with 7 positions matching TRBD1. The CDR3 spans 14 residues. Trimming at V came to 4 bases and at J to 3 bases, leaving 3 bases not matched to a gene. Germline loops: CDR1 SGHTA, CDR2 FQGNSA. The DNA of the CDR3 is TGTGCCAGCAGCTCACAGGGGAACAATCAGCCCCAGCATTTT. It translates to CASSSQGNNQPQHF.

The rearrangement joins TRBV29-1 to TRBJ1-4; perhaps TRBD1 as D (5 bases). Per germline, CDR1 SQVTM and CDR2 ANQGSEA. This CDR3 spans 12 amino acids. The CDR3 bases are TGCAGTCATAGCCAAGGGGATGAAAAACTGTTTTTT. This sequence encodes CSHSQGDEKLFF. Looking up the rest from reference TRBV29-1 and TRBJ1-4 gives the full variable domain: SAVISQKPSRDICQRGTSLTIQCQVDSQVTMMFWYRQQPGQSLTLIATANQGSEATYESGFVIDKFPISRPNLTFSTLTVSNMSPEDSSIYLCSHSQGDEKLFFGSGTQLSVL.

The chain has TRBV5-6 and TRBJ1-5; D gene ambiguous. CDR3 length: 14 residues. V was cut by 0 bases and J by 10 bases, with 14 bases left in between. CDR1 is SGHDT, CDR2 YYEEEE, per germline. CDR3 in amino acids: CASSLDSRPGPQHF. The CDR3 coding sequence is TGTGCCAGCAGCTTGGACAGCCGCCCTGGTCCCCAGCATTTT.

V usage is TRBV18 and J usage is TRBJ1-2, with a tentative D call TRBD1 (6 bases). Germline V gene data show CDR1 as KGHSH and CDR2 as LQKENI. Trimming took 2 bases from V and 8 from J, leaving 15 bases between them. The CDR3 is made up of 14 amino acids. CDR3: CASSPAGGAEGYTF. CDR3 in DNA: TGTGCCAGCTCACCAGCGGGGGGCGCGGAAGGCTACACCTTC.

V usage is TRBV9 and J usage is TRBJ1-1; D remains unclear. This CDR3 has 15 amino acids. Germline lookup yields CDR1 SGDLS and CDR2 YYNGEE. V dropped 0 bases and J dropped 1 base, with 10 bases sitting between them. The CDR3 DNA reads TGTGCCAGCAGCGTAGGGTACGGGGAGAACACTGAAGCTTTCTTT. As protein: CASSVGYGENTEAFF. Filled out from reference TRBV9 and TRBJ1-1, the complete variable domain reads DSGVTQTPKHLITATGQRVTLRCSPRSGDLSVYWYQQSLDQGLQFLIQYYNGEERAKGNILERFSAQQFPDLHSELNLSSLELGDSALYFCASSVGYGENTEAFFGQGTRLTVV.

By share, this clone counts as medium-sized. The chain recombines TRBV6-4 with TRBJ2-2, with D possibly being TRBD2 (6 bases). This CDR3 comprises 13 residues. Trimming shortened V by 2 bases and J by 7 bases, and 8 bases separated the two germline ends. Germline V gives CDR1 MRHNA, CDR2 SNTAGT. This chain's CDR3 is CASSDGEVGELFF. CDR3 in DNA: TGTGCCAGCAGTGACGGGGAGGTCGGGGAGCTGTTTTTT.

The rearrangement links TRBV2 to TRBJ2-2; TRBD1 matches at 8 bases. Germline V gives CDR1 SNHLY, CDR2 FYNNEI. The trim removed 5 bases at V and 10 bases at J, leaving 9 bases unmatched. The CDR3 covers 14 residues. The CDR3 DNA follows: TGTGCCAGCAGTTACGGACAGGGTTATCAGGAGCTGTTTTTT. Encoded protein: CASSYGQGYQELFF.

Remarks on this clone: At one end, the junction sequence differs from germline, possibly due to a read error. The CDR3 loop reads CASSLGRGLFDGNTIYF. CDR3 sequence (DNA): TGTGCCAGCAGTTTAGGGCGGGGTCTTTTTGATGGAAACACCATATATTTT. J is TRBJ1-3 and V is TRBV7-9; D not resolved. Germline lookup yields CDR1 SEHNR and CDR2 FQNEAQ (reference sequence). This CDR3 has 17 residues. Supplemented by reference TRBV7-9 and TRBJ1-3, the full variable domain reads DTGVSQNPRHKITKRGQNVTFRCDPISEHNRLYWYRQTLGQGPEFLTYFQNEAQLEKSRLLSDRFSAERPKGSFSTLEIQRTEQGDSAMYLCASSLGRGLFDGNTIYFGEGSWLTVV.

In this sample, this clone turned up once. The CDR3 reads CASSLRHPAGELFF. In DNA form, the CDR3 reads TGCGCCAGCAGCTTACGACACCCCGCCGGGGAGCTGTTTTTT. This rearrangement joins TRBV5-1 to TRBJ2-2; D call uncertain. Deletions cut 2 bases from V and 6 bases from J, with 11 bases between. The CDR3 is made up of 14 amino acids. Germline lookup yields CDR1 SGHRS and CDR2 YFSETQ.

The chain has TRBV5-1 and TRBJ2-1; 9 nucleotides line up with TRBD2. This CDR3 has 16 residues. V lost 0 bases, J lost 3 bases, and 4 bases stayed unmatched. Germline assignment: CDR1 SGHRS and CDR2 YFSETQ. For the CDR3, the DNA is TGCGCCAGCAGCTTGGAGCCTAGCGGGATCTACAATGAGCAGTTCTTC. This gives the protein CASSLEPSGIYNEQFF.